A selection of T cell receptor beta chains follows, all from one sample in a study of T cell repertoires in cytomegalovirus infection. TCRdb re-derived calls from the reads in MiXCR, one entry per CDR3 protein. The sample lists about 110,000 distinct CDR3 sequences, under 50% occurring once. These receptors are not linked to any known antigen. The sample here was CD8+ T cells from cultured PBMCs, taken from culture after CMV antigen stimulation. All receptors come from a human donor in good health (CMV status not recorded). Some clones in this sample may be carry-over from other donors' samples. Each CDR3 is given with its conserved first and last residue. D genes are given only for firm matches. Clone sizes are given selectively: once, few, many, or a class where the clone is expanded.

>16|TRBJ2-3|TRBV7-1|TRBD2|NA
CASSHGSGGLTDTQYF
TGTGCCAGCAGCCATGGTAGCGGGGGGCTCACAGATACGCAGTATTTT
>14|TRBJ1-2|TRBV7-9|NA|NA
CASSPESGRGSNTF
TGTGCCAGCAGCCCAGAATCAGGGCGGGGATCGAACACCTTC
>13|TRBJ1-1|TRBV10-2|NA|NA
CASTDRANTEAFF
TGCGCCAGCACGGACAGAGCGAACACTGAAGCTTTCTTT
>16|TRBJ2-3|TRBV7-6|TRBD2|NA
CASSSAGLGGTDTQYF
TGTGCCAGCAGCTCGGCGGGACTAGGGGGCACAGATACGCAGTATTTT
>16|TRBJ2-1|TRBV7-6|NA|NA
CASSLEANSLYNEQFF
TGTGCCAGCAGCTTAGAGGCGAATTCCTTGTACAATGAGCAGTTCTTC
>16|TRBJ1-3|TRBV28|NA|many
CASSLLMGSSGNTIYF
TGTGCCAGCAGTTTACTAATGGGCAGCTCTGGAAACACCATATATTTT
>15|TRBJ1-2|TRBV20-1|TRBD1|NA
CSARPWTGMFEGYTF
TGCAGTGCTAGACCCTGGACAGGGATGTTCGAAGGCTACACCTTC
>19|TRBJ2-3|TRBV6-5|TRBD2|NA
CASSRAGTSGGAVADTQYF
TGTGCCAGCAGTAGAGCCGGGACTAGCGGGGGGGCGGTCGCAGATACGCAGTATTTT
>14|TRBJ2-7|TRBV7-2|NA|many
CASSLGVSSYEQYF
TGTGCCAGCAGCTTAGGTGTCAGCTCCTACGAGCAGTACTTC
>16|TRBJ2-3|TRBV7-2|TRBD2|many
CASSRFPSGSTDTQYF
TGTGCCAGCAGCCGTTTTCCTAGCGGGAGCACAGATACGCAGTATTTT
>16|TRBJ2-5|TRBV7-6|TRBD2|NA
CASSRRTSGGVETQYF
TGTGCCAGCAGCCGGAGGACTAGCGGGGGGGTGGAGACCCAGTACTTC